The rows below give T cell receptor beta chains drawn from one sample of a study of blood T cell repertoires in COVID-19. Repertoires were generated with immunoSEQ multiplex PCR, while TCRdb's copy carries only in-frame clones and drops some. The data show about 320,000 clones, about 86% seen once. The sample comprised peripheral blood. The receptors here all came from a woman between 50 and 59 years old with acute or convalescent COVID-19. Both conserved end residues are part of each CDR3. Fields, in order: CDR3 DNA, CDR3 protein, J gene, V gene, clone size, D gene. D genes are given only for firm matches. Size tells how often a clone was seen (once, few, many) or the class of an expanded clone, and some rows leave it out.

CDR3 DNA: TGCGCCAGCAGCTCGGAGCCGAACACTGAAGCTTTCTTT; CDR3 protein: CASSSEPNTEAFF; J gene: TRBJ1-1; V gene: TRBV5-1; clone size: .; D gene: .
CDR3 DNA: TGTGCCAGCAGTGACGGGATAGCCAAAAACATTCAGTACTTC; CDR3 protein: CASSDGIAKNIQYF; J gene: TRBJ2-4; V gene: TRBV2; clone size: once; D gene: .
CDR3 DNA: TGCAGTGCTGGTGAATTCGAGCCCCCCACAGATACGCAGTATTTT; CDR3 protein: CSAGEFEPPTDTQYF; J gene: TRBJ2-3; V gene: TRBV20-1; clone size: few; D gene: .
CDR3 DNA: TGCGCCAGCAGCTTGAAAGTTACAGGGGGCGACTTAGAAGCTTTCTTT; CDR3 protein: CASSLKVTGGDLEAFF; J gene: TRBJ1-1; V gene: TRBV5-1; clone size: .; D gene: TRBD1
CDR3 DNA: TGTGCCAGCAGCTACCTCCCTGGGACAGGGGACACTGAAGCTTTCTTT; CDR3 protein: CASSYLPGTGDTEAFF; J gene: TRBJ1-1; V gene: TRBV6-6; clone size: .; D gene: TRBD1
CDR3 DNA: TGTGCCAGCAGCCCGCCGCAGGGGGCATTTTCACCCCTCCACTTT; CDR3 protein: CASSPPQGAFSPLHF; J gene: TRBJ1-6; V gene: TRBV7-8; clone size: .; D gene: TRBD1
CDR3 DNA: TGTGCCAGCAGTTATGAGGGTAGCTCCTATAATTCACCCCTCCACTTT; CDR3 protein: CASSYEGSSYNSPLHF; J gene: TRBJ1-6; V gene: TRBV6-5; clone size: once; D gene: .
CDR3 DNA: TGTGCCAGCAGCGACCGGACAGGGACTAATGAGCAGTTCTTC; CDR3 protein: CASSDRTGTNEQFF; J gene: TRBJ2-1; V gene: TRBV5-5; clone size: .; D gene: TRBD1
CDR3 DNA: TGTGCCAGCAGCTTCGGACAGGGCTATGGCTACACCTTC; CDR3 protein: CASSFGQGYGYTF; J gene: TRBJ1-2; V gene: TRBV7-9; clone size: .; D gene: TRBD1
CDR3 DNA: TGCGCCAGCAGCGCCACTAGAGGCCAAGAGACCCAGTACTTC; CDR3 protein: CASSATRGQETQYF; J gene: TRBJ2-5; V gene: TRBV5-1; clone size: .; D gene: .
CDR3 DNA: TGTGCCACCAGCAGAGATCCTGGCAGGGGGGGACTAGCGGATACGCAGTATTTT; CDR3 protein: CATSRDPGRGGLADTQYF; J gene: TRBJ2-3; V gene: TRBV15; clone size: .; D gene: TRBD2
CDR3 DNA: TGTGCCAGCAGCTTATGGGGAGGGCCAGATGGAGCGCAGTATTTT; CDR3 protein: CASSLWGGPDGAQYF; J gene: TRBJ2-3; V gene: TRBV5-6; clone size: few; D gene: TRBD2
CDR3 DNA: TGTGCCAGCAGCAAAGTTTTCCGAGGGGGCCTTAGCAATCAGCCCCAGCATTTT; CDR3 protein: CASSKVFRGGLSNQPQHF; J gene: TRBJ1-5; V gene: TRBV21-1; clone size: few; D gene: .
CDR3 DNA: TGTGCCAGCAGCCAAGATCGGGGGAGTGGCTACACCTTC; CDR3 protein: CASSQDRGSGYTF; J gene: TRBJ1-2; V gene: TRBV3-1/TRBV3-2; clone size: .; D gene: .
CDR3 DNA: TGTGCCAGCAGACCCCTGGCAGGGAACAATCAGCCCCAGCATTTT; CDR3 protein: CASRPLAGNNQPQHF; J gene: TRBJ1-5; V gene: TRBV6-5; clone size: .; D gene: .
CDR3 DNA: TGTGCCAGCAGTTTATATAAAAAAGAGACCCAGTACTTC; CDR3 protein: CASSLYKKETQYF; J gene: TRBJ2-5; V gene: TRBV12-3/TRBV12-4; clone size: .; D gene: .
CDR3 DNA: TGCCATTTCATCGGTCCGATAAACTATGGCTACACCTTC; CDR3 protein: CHFIGPINYGYTF; J gene: TRBJ1-2; V gene: TRBV23-1; clone size: .; D gene: .
CDR3 DNA: TGTGCCAGCCCCGGGACAGGGGGTGAAAAACTGTTTTTT; CDR3 protein: CASPGTGGEKLFF; J gene: TRBJ1-4; V gene: TRBV7-9; clone size: .; D gene: TRBD1
CDR3 DNA: TGTGCCAGCAGCCTAAGACAGGGGAGGATGCAAGAGACCCAGTACTTC; CDR3 protein: CASSLRQGRMQETQYF; J gene: TRBJ2-5; V gene: TRBV14; clone size: many; D gene: TRBD1
CDR3 DNA: TGTGCCAGCAGCCAAACGGCCGAACAGAGTACTGAAGCTTTCTTT; CDR3 protein: CASSQTAEQSTEAFF; J gene: TRBJ1-1; V gene: TRBV3-1/TRBV3-2; clone size: .; D gene: .
CDR3 DNA: TGTGCCAGCTCGTCCGGGGGATCCGGGGAGCTGTTTTTT; CDR3 protein: CASSSGGSGELFF; J gene: TRBJ2-2; V gene: TRBV18; clone size: .; D gene: .
CDR3 DNA: TGTGCCAGTAGTGGCGAGACAGTCGGGGAGCTGTTTTTT; CDR3 protein: CASSGETVGELFF; J gene: TRBJ2-2; V gene: TRBV19; clone size: .; D gene: .
CDR3 DNA: TGTGCCACCAGGACAGATCGTTGTTATAGCAATCAGCCCCAGCATTTT; CDR3 protein: CATRTDRCYSNQPQHF; J gene: TRBJ1-5; V gene: TRBV24-1; clone size: .; D gene: .
CDR3 DNA: TGTGCCAGCAGCACCCGGCGTGGGGGGGTTCATGAAAAACTGTTTTTT; CDR3 protein: CASSTRRGGVHEKLFF; J gene: TRBJ1-4; V gene: TRBV7-2; clone size: .; D gene: .
CDR3 DNA: TGCAGCGTGGACAGGGATGATTTGCAGTTCTTC; CDR3 protein: CSVDRDDLQFF; J gene: TRBJ2-1; V gene: TRBV29-1; clone size: .; D gene: TRBD1
CDR3 DNA: TGTGCCAGCAGCTTCAGTAACTATGGCTACACCTTC; CDR3 protein: CASSFSNYGYTF; J gene: TRBJ1-2; V gene: TRBV7-8; clone size: .; D gene: .
CDR3 DNA: TGTGCCAGCAGCTTCGACTTCGGGACTAGCGGGAAATTGAGAGAGACCCAGTACTTC; CDR3 protein: CASSFDFGTSGKLRETQYF; J gene: TRBJ2-5; V gene: TRBV7-9; clone size: few; D gene: TRBD2
CDR3 DNA: TGTGCCATCAGTGCGGACAGGGAGTCACCCCTCCACTTT; CDR3 protein: CAISADRESPLHF; J gene: TRBJ1-6; V gene: TRBV10-3; clone size: .; D gene: TRBD1
CDR3 DNA: TGCGCCAGCAGCTTGGGGCAGGGCGGCGAAGCTTTCTTT; CDR3 protein: CASSLGQGGEAFF; J gene: TRBJ1-1; V gene: TRBV5-1; clone size: .; D gene: .
CDR3 DNA: TGTGCCAGCAGCCCTGGGACTAGCGGCACAGATACGCAGTATTTT; CDR3 protein: CASSPGTSGTDTQYF; J gene: TRBJ2-3; V gene: TRBV3-1/TRBV3-2; clone size: .; D gene: TRBD2
CDR3 DNA: TGTGCCAGCAGCTTCGAGCCCGCCGGGGCCAACGTCCTGACTTTC; CDR3 protein: CASSFEPAGANVLTF; J gene: TRBJ2-6; V gene: TRBV5-6; clone size: .; D gene: .
CDR3 DNA: TGTGCCAGCAGCCATAGGACTGATTTCTATGGCTACACCTTC; CDR3 protein: CASSHRTDFYGYTF; J gene: TRBJ1-2; V gene: TRBV3-1/TRBV3-2; clone size: .; D gene: .
CDR3 DNA: TGTGCCTGGAGTATCGGGGGGGGCCAAGAGACCCAGTACTTC; CDR3 protein: CAWSIGGGQETQYF; J gene: TRBJ2-5; V gene: TRBV30; clone size: .; D gene: TRBD2
CDR3 DNA: TGTGCCAGCAGCTTATCCGACAGTTCTGGAAACACCATATATTTT; CDR3 protein: CASSLSDSSGNTIYF; J gene: TRBJ1-3; V gene: TRBV7-2; clone size: .; D gene: .
CDR3 DNA: TGTGCCAGCAGCGTAGAGGCTGGAGCGGTTGCAGATACGCAGTATTTT; CDR3 protein: CASSVEAGAVADTQYF; J gene: TRBJ2-3; V gene: TRBV9; clone size: .; D gene: .
CDR3 DNA: TGTGCCAGCAGCTTCCGAGCGCAGGGGGGTGGCTACACCTTC; CDR3 protein: CASSFRAQGGGYTF; J gene: TRBJ1-2; V gene: TRBV5-8; clone size: .; D gene: TRBD1
CDR3 DNA: TGTGCCAGTCAAAAACAGGGGGGGACCTACGAGCAGTACTTC; CDR3 protein: CASQKQGGTYEQYF; J gene: TRBJ2-7; V gene: TRBV19; clone size: .; D gene: .
CDR3 DNA: TGTGCCAGCAGCCAAGTCTCAGGGGCAACTAATGAAAAACTGTTTTTT; CDR3 protein: CASSQVSGATNEKLFF; J gene: TRBJ1-4; V gene: TRBV7-9; clone size: .; D gene: .
CDR3 DNA: TGTGCCACCAGTGATTTGCGGGCAGATACGCAGTATTTT; CDR3 protein: CATSDLRADTQYF; J gene: TRBJ2-3; V gene: TRBV24-1; clone size: few; D gene: .
CDR3 DNA: TGTGCCACCAGTGATCGTCAGAGGCCCTACAATGAGCAGTTCTTC; CDR3 protein: CATSDRQRPYNEQFF; J gene: TRBJ2-1; V gene: TRBV24-1; clone size: .; D gene: .
CDR3 DNA: TGTGCAAGTCGCTTCTTTCCAGGGATACCTCTTACCGTGAACACTGAAGCTTTCTTT; CDR3 protein: CASRFFPGIPLTVNTEAFF; J gene: TRBJ1-1; V gene: TRBV12-2; clone size: .; D gene: .
CDR3 DNA: TGCGCCAGCAGCTTGGATGCAGGGGAGACCTATGGCTACACCTTC; CDR3 protein: CASSLDAGETYGYTF; J gene: TRBJ1-2; V gene: TRBV5-1; clone size: .; D gene: .
CDR3 DNA: TGTGCCTGGACTTGGACAGGGGGCTATGGCTACACCTTC; CDR3 protein: CAWTWTGGYGYTF; J gene: TRBJ1-2; V gene: TRBV30; clone size: .; D gene: TRBD1
CDR3 DNA: TGCGCCAGCAGTTGGGACAGGGGCGCCCGGGATGAAAAACTGTTTTTT; CDR3 protein: CASSWDRGARDEKLFF; J gene: TRBJ1-4; V gene: TRBV5-1; clone size: .; D gene: TRBD1
CDR3 DNA: TGTGCCAGCAGCTTGGTGTCAGGGGCGGTGGAGACCCAGTACTTC; CDR3 protein: CASSLVSGAVETQYF; J gene: TRBJ2-5; V gene: TRBV5-5; clone size: .; D gene: .
CDR3 DNA: TGTGCCAGCAGCTTAGATTATTCACCAGGGGACACTGAAGCTTTCTTT; CDR3 protein: CASSLDYSPGDTEAFF; J gene: TRBJ1-1; V gene: TRBV11-2; clone size: .; D gene: .
CDR3 DNA: TGTGCCAGCAGCGGACTGACAGGGGTAGGAGAGCAGTACTTC; CDR3 protein: CASSGLTGVGEQYF; J gene: TRBJ2-7; V gene: TRBV5-6; clone size: .; D gene: TRBD1
CDR3 DNA: TGTGCCATCGCGGCTAGCGGGGGTAGGGAAAACATTCAGTACTTC; CDR3 protein: CAIAASGGRENIQYF; J gene: TRBJ2-4; V gene: TRBV10-3; clone size: .; D gene: TRBD2
CDR3 DNA: TGTGCCAGCAGTTACGACCAGGGGGAGTCACCCCTCCACTTT; CDR3 protein: CASSYDQGESPLHF; J gene: TRBJ1-6; V gene: TRBV6-5; clone size: .; D gene: TRBD1
CDR3 DNA: TGTGCCAGCAGCTTGGGGGGGGATAACACTGAAGCTTTCTTT; CDR3 protein: CASSLGGDNTEAFF; J gene: TRBJ1-1; V gene: TRBV5-4; clone size: .; D gene: .
CDR3 DNA: TGTGCCACCAGCATAAAATCTCGACAGAACACTGAAGCTTTCTTT; CDR3 protein: CATSIKSRQNTEAFF; J gene: TRBJ1-1; V gene: TRBV15; clone size: .; D gene: .
CDR3 DNA: TGTGCCATCAGTCTGGGCCCAAAAAGCAATTCACCCCTCCACTTT; CDR3 protein: CAISLGPKSNSPLHF; J gene: TRBJ1-6; V gene: TRBV10-3; clone size: .; D gene: .
CDR3 DNA: TGTGCCAGCAGTGCCGAGACAGCGGGAAGCGTTGGAGCGGGAGATAATGAGCAGTTCTTC; CDR3 protein: CASSAETAGSVGAGDNEQFF; J gene: TRBJ2-1; V gene: TRBV6-1; clone size: .; D gene: TRBD2
CDR3 DNA: TGCGCCAGCAGCTTGGGGCAGGGCCAAGAGACCCAGTACTTC; CDR3 protein: CASSLGQGQETQYF; J gene: TRBJ2-5; V gene: TRBV5-1; clone size: .; D gene: .
CDR3 DNA: TGTGCCACCAGTGACAGGGACAGAGGAGCTTTCTTT; CDR3 protein: CATSDRDRGAFF; J gene: TRBJ1-1; V gene: TRBV24-1; clone size: .; D gene: TRBD1